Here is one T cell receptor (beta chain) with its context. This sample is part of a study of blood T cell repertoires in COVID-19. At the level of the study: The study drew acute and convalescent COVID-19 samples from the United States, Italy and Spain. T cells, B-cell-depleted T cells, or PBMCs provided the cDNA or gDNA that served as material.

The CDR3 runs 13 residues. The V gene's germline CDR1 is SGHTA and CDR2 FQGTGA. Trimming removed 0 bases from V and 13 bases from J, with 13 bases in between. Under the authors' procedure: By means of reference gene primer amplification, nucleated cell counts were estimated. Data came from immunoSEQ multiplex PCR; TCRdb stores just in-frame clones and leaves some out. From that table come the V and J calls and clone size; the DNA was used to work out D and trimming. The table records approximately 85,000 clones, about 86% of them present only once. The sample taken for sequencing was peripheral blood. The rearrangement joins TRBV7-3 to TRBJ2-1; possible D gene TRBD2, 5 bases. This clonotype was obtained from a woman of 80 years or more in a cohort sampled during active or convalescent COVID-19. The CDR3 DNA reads TGTGCCAGCAGCTTAACGACTTTGGGAGTACAGTTCTTC. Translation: CASSLTTLGVQFF.